These T cell receptor beta chains were read from a single sample in a study of OX40 agonist ivuxolimab in advanced cancers. TCRdb keeps only in-frame clones here, not all; method: immunoSEQ multiplex PCR. The table shows around 110,000 clones, with 90% to 95% occurring only once. Here the sequenced sample was CD4+ or CD8+ T cells sorted from blood, taken in a trial of the OX40 agonist ivuxolimab. These receptors all stem from an adult with an advanced solid tumor such as melanoma, head and neck, liver or kidney cancer. The CDR3 runs from the conserved cysteine through the conserved F or W. D genes are given only for firm matches. Size is omitted from some rows. Given values are once, few, many or a class for expanded clones.

clone size	J gene	D gene	V gene	CDR3 protein	CDR3 DNA
NA	TRBJ1-6	NA	TRBV27	CASSPWGPNSPLHF	TGTGCCAGCAGTCCCTGGGGGCCCAATTCACCCCTCCACTTT
NA	TRBJ1-5	NA	TRBV6-5	CASSLTGPLGPQHF	TGTGCCAGCAGTCTTACAGGGCCCCTAGGGCCCCAGCATTTT
NA	TRBJ1-1	NA	TRBV2	CASSAQDYTEAFF	TGTGCCAGCAGTGCACAGGATTACACTGAAGCTTTCTTT
NA	TRBJ1-6	NA	TRBV14	CASSQFSTGFNSPLHF	TGTGCCAGCAGCCAATTTTCTACGGGGTTTAATTCACCCCTCCACTTT
NA	TRBJ2-1	NA	TRBV28	CASSLPRGINEQFF	TGTGCCAGCAGTTTACCTAGGGGCATCAATGAGCAGTTCTTC
NA	TRBJ2-1	NA	TRBV7-3	CASSQRGAKINEQFF	TGTGCCAGCAGCCAACGGGGGGCTAAAATTAACGAGCAGTTCTTC
NA	TRBJ1-6	NA	TRBV5-1	CASSREVLNSPLHF	TGCGCCAGCAGCAGGGAAGTCCTTAATTCACCCCTCCACTTT
NA	TRBJ1-1	NA	TRBV28	CASREGVTEAFF	TGTGCCAGCAGGGAAGGGGTAACTGAAGCTTTCTTT
NA	TRBJ1-3	NA	TRBV7-8	CASSSTDYPFSGNTIYF	TGTGCCAGCAGCTCGACAGACTATCCATTCTCTGGAAACACCATATATTTT
NA	TRBJ2-7	TRBD2	TRBV5-1	CASSLFSGEDEQYF	TGCGCCAGCAGCTTGTTTAGCGGGGAAGACGAGCAGTACTTC
NA	TRBJ1-4	NA	TRBV6-1	CASRSWGGTNEKLFF	TGTGCCAGCAGGAGCTGGGGAGGGACTAATGAAAAACTGTTTTTT
NA	TRBJ1-1	NA	TRBV9	CASSVGTAMNTEAFF	TGTGCCAGCAGCGTAGGGACAGCCATGAACACTGAAGCTTTCTTT
NA	TRBJ2-5	NA	TRBV7-2	CASSPQKETQYF	TGTGCCAGCAGCCCTCAGAAAGAGACCCAGTACTTC
NA	TRBJ1-5	NA	TRBV4-1	CASSPPGTYSNQPQHF	TGCGCCAGCAGCCCGCCCGGGACATATAGCAATCAGCCCCAGCATTTT
NA	TRBJ2-3	TRBD2	TRBV7-9	CASSLMASGAAATDTQYF	TGTGCCAGCAGCTTAATGGCTAGCGGGGCGGCGGCCACAGATACGCAGTATTTT
few	TRBJ2-7	NA	TRBV2	CASSEQNYEQYF	TGTGCCAGCAGTGAACAAAACTACGAGCAGTACTTC
NA	TRBJ2-3	TRBD2	TRBV29-1	CSVEETSGGASSQYF	TGCAGCGTTGAAGAGACTAGCGGGGGAGCATCTTCGCAGTATTTT
NA	TRBJ2-7	NA	TRBV6-5	CASSYSWAYEQYF	TGTGCCAGCAGTTACTCTTGGGCCTACGAGCAGTACTTC
NA	TRBJ2-3	NA	TRBV7-2	CASRPTGGRGPDTQYF	TGTGCCAGCAGACCCACGGGAGGCAGGGGGCCAGATACGCAGTATTTT
NA	TRBJ2-1	NA	TRBV28	CASSSPLIDEQFF	TGTGCCAGCAGTTCTCCATTGATCGATGAGCAGTTCTTC
few	TRBJ1-4	TRBD1	TRBV2	CASGRQGGNEKLFF	TGTGCCAGCGGTCGACAGGGAGGAAATGAAAAACTGTTTTTT
NA	TRBJ1-2	NA	TRBV19	CASNFGTELYGYTF	TGTGCCAGTAACTTCGGGACGGAGTTATATGGCTACACCTTC
NA	TRBJ2-1	TRBD2	TRBV7-3	CASSLTSRLAGVGGNEQFF	TGTGCCAGCAGCTTAACCTCGCGACTAGCGGGAGTAGGTGGCAATGAGCAGTTCTTC
NA	TRBJ1-1	NA	TRBV7-2	CASSLGGSNTEAFF	TGTGCCAGCAGCTTAGGAGGGAGTAATACTGAAGCTTTCTTT
NA	TRBJ1-5	NA	TRBV7-2	CASSLVGPGVNQPQHF	TGTGCCAGCAGCTTAGTAGGGCCAGGGGTCAATCAGCCCCAGCATTTT
NA	TRBJ2-2	TRBD1	TRBV2	CASSERGQLNTGELFF	TGTGCCAGCAGTGAAAGGGGACAGCTGAACACCGGGGAGCTGTTTTTT
NA	TRBJ2-7	NA	TRBV7-2	CASSLVATLSSYEQYF	TGTGCCAGCAGCTTAGTGGCCACTCTTAGCTCCTACGAGCAGTACTTC
few	TRBJ1-1	NA	TRBV19	CASSLGGTLNTEAFF	TGTGCCAGTAGTCTGGGGGGCACCCTGAACACTGAAGCTTTCTTT
few	TRBJ2-7	NA	TRBV5-1	CASSLERVSNEQYF	TGCGCCAGCAGCTTGGAACGGGTTTCTAACGAGCAGTACTTC
NA	TRBJ1-2	TRBD1	TRBV7-9	CASSPGGNIYGYTF	TGTGCCAGCAGCCCAGGGGGAAACATCTATGGCTACACCTTC
NA	TRBJ2-3	NA	TRBV9	CASSVLNTDTQYF	TGTGCCAGCAGCGTATTGAACACAGATACGCAGTATTTT
NA	TRBJ2-4	TRBD1	TRBV19	CASSMGTGQGYIQYF	TGTGCCAGTAGTATGGGGACAGGGCAGGGGTACATTCAGTACTTC
NA	TRBJ2-1	TRBD2	TRBV4-2	CASSARLAGGHDEQFF	TGTGCCAGCAGCGCCCGACTAGCGGGGGGCCACGATGAGCAGTTCTTC
NA	TRBJ2-7	TRBD2	TRBV28	CASSYPGLAEIEQYF	TGTGCCAGCAGCTACCCGGGACTAGCGGAAATCGAGCAGTACTTC
NA	TRBJ2-7	NA	TRBV2	CASRMDYSEQYF	TGTGCCAGCAGGATGGACTACTCCGAGCAGTACTTC
NA	TRBJ2-1	NA	TRBV6-1	CASDLVLASYNEQFF	TGTGCCAGCGACCTCGTACTAGCATCCTACAATGAGCAGTTCTTC